This TCR beta chain emerged from a study of T-cell memory formation after mild COVID-19. Whole-study findings and limits: Day 37-peaking second-wave clones had unconfirmed SARS-CoV-2 specificity. Prior to infection, memory already included some responding clones, suggesting cross-reactive memory joined.

Germline V lookup: CDR1 LGHDT, CDR2 YNNKEL (reference sequence). Trimming removed 5 bases at V and 7 bases at J, with 14 bases between. The CDR3 covers 13 residues. Turning to this clonotype: What it recognizes is unknown.

Constant-segment primers and 5'RACE yielded cDNA libraries for TCR alpha and TCR beta, each carrying sample barcodes and UMIs. TCRdb independently ran MiXCR on the 5' RACE reads; one entry per CDR3 protein. The sample shows 35,000 to 50,000 distinct CDR3 sequences, roughly 9% of them seen only once. The receptor was derived from an adult woman who had mild COVID-19 (a few samples of this study predate the infection). Cell type and time point are not known. What was sequenced was PBMCs or a T cell subset sorted from them (not recorded which). The chain is built from TRBV3-1 and TRBJ1-2; a weak D match, TRBD1 (5 bases). The CDR3 coding sequence is TGTGCCAGCAGCTACGACAGTCGTACTGGCTACACCTTC. It is translated as CASSYDSRTGYTF.